These 3 T cell receptor beta chains were sequenced from one sample in a study of shared clonotypes between healthy human individuals. Selected positively for CCR7 and CD45RO-negative, naive CD8 cells excluded terminally differentiated effector memory CD45RA+ cells. The assay was immunoSEQ multiplex PCR, and TCRdb's table has in-frame clones only and misses some. The sample holds roughly 550,000 clones, around 95% seen once. Material for sequencing was naive CD8+ T cells sorted from blood. Every receptor here comes from a woman aged 25-40 years in good health.

The V call is TRBV5-4, the J call TRBJ1-2, with 7 bases fitting TRBD1. CDR1 and CDR2 from the germline V gene are SGHNT and YYREEE (reference sequence). The CDR3 has 13 amino acids. V trimming: 2 bases; J trimming: 6 bases; junction bases outside the gene matches: 4. DNA of the CDR3: TGTGCCAGCAGCTTCAAGGGGGCACATGGCTACACCTTC. Translated: CASSFKGAHGYTF.

The V and J genes are TRBV7-6 and TRBJ1-1; D perhaps matches TRBD1 (6 bases). The CDR3 runs 16 residues. CDR1 and CDR2 from the germline V gene are SGHVS and FNYEAQ. Trimming shortened V by 3 bases and J by 1 base, and 15 bases separated the two germline ends. The CDR3 bases are TGTGCCAGCAGCTTGGGGTTTTTGGGGGCGAACACTGAAGCTTTCTTT. It yields the protein CASSLGFLGANTEAFF.

The chain is built from TRBV2 and TRBJ2-7; 9 bases match TRBD1. The J segment lost 6 bases and the V segment lost 6 bases, leaving 6 bases of the junction unmatched. This CDR3 is 13 amino acids long. Germline V gene lookup returns CDR1 SNHLY and CDR2 FYNNEI. The CDR3 reads CASSGTGNGEQYF. The CDR3 coding sequence is TGTGCCAGCAGCGGGACAGGGAATGGCGAGCAGTACTTC.